Listed below are T cell receptor beta chains from one sample, sequenced in a study of cytomegalovirus exposure and HLA in healthy donors. Clones were sequenced by immunoSEQ multiplex PCR, and TCRdb holds only the in-frame ones, with some missing. The sample carries over 110,000 clones, about 80% recorded once. Sequencing used PBMCs. The receptors come from a man aged 40-49 years in good health and CMV-seronegative. Both conserved end residues are part of each CDR3. D genes are given only for firm matches. A clone size is listed for some rows: how often the clone was seen (once, few, many), or a class if it is expanded.

>TRBD1|once|TRBJ2-7|TRBV15
CATSTPGTGGSFYEQYF
TGTGCCACCAGCACCCCCGGGACAGGGGGAAGCTTCTACGAGCAGTACTTC
>TRBD2|.|TRBJ2-3|TRBV19
CASSQGLAGTYF
TGTGCCAGTAGTCAGGGACTAGCGGGGACGTATTTT
>.|.|TRBJ2-7|TRBV7-9
CASSLARRLSEQYF
TGTGCCAGCAGCTTAGCGCGCAGACTTTCCGAGCAGTACTTC
>.|.|TRBJ2-2|TRBV28
CASSLSLGELFF
TGTGCCAGCAGTCTCAGTCTGGGGGAGCTGTTTTTT
>TRBD2|once|TRBJ2-2|TRBV5-4
CASSPRLAGTGELFF
TGTGCCAGCAGCCCTAGACTAGCGGGGACCGGGGAGCTGTTTTTT
>.|.|TRBJ1-1|TRBV6-5
CASSSFRGDRTEAFF
TGTGCCAGCAGTTCGTTCCGGGGTGATAGGACTGAAGCTTTCTTT
>.|.|TRBJ2-7|TRBV27
CASSLTGTYEQYF
TGTGCCAGCAGTTTAACAGGGACCTACGAGCAGTACTTC
>.|.|TRBJ2-3|TRBV5-1
CASSLNPNKDTQYF
TGCGCCAGCAGCTTGAATCCCAACAAAGATACGCAGTATTTT
>.|.|TRBJ2-4|TRBV7-9
CASSLEMRQKKNIQYF
TGTGCCAGCAGCTTAGAAATGAGACAGAAAAAAAACATTCAGTACTTC
>.|few|TRBJ1-4|TRBV5-1
CASKRRTSDEKLFF
TGCGCCAGCAAACGTCGGACTTCGGATGAAAAACTGTTTTTT
>.|.|TRBJ1-1|TRBV7-2
CASSRLEGTEAFF
TGTGCCAGCAGCCGCCTCGAGGGCACTGAAGCTTTCTTT
>TRBD2|.|TRBJ2-3|TRBV6-4
CASSHGGADTQYF
TGTGCCAGCAGTCACGGGGGGGCGGATACGCAGTATTTT
>TRBD1|.|TRBJ1-1|TRBV5-6
CASRAGTGQNTEAFF
TGTGCCAGCAGAGCGGGGACAGGGCAGAACACTGAAGCTTTCTTT
>.|.|TRBJ1-2|TRBV14
CASSQDGHRGYTF
TGTGCCAGCAGCCAAGATGGACATAGAGGCTACACCTTC
>.|.|TRBJ1-1|TRBV29-1
CSVEGQRRDTEAFF
TGCAGCGTTGAAGGGCAAAGACGGGACACTGAAGCTTTCTTT
>.|.|TRBJ1-5|TRBV19
CASTHDTGARRANQPQHF
TGTGCCAGCACCCATGACACAGGCGCCAGGAGGGCTAATCAGCCCCAGCATTTT
>TRBD1|.|TRBJ2-7|TRBV2
CASSTQASPGGISYEQYF
TGTGCCAGCAGTACCCAAGCGTCCCCAGGGGGAATATCCTACGAGCAGTACTTC
>.|.|TRBJ1-5|TRBV16
CASSRQEYQPQHF
TGTGCCAGCAGCCGACAGGAGTATCAGCCCCAGCATTTT
>.|.|TRBJ1-3|TRBV25-1
CASSDRGKAGNTIYF
TGTGCCAGCAGTGACAGGGGAAAGGCTGGAAACACCATATATTTT
>.|.|TRBJ2-2|TRBV5-6
CASSLVQGRWGGELFF
TGTGCCAGCAGCTTGGTCCAGGGCCGATGGGGCGGGGAGCTGTTTTTT
>.|.|TRBJ1-5|TRBV6-5
CASRKQRNSNQPQHF
TGTGCCAGCAGGAAACAGAGAAATAGCAATCAGCCCCAGCATTTT
>.|.|TRBJ1-1|TRBV5-1
CASSLALLNTEAFF
TGCGCCAGCAGCTTGGCACTTCTCAACACTGAAGCTTTCTTT
>.|.|TRBJ1-6|TRBV18
CASSKASYNSPLHF
TGTGCCAGCTCAAAAGCCTCCTATAATTCACCCCTCCACTTT
>.|few|TRBJ2-7|TRBV12-5
CASGLPIHPGQREFEQYF
TGTGCTAGTGGTTTACCTATCCATCCGGGACAGCGGGAGTTCGAGCAGTACTTC
>TRBD2|.|TRBJ2-2|TRBV5-6
CASSLVAASGGTGELFF
TGTGCCAGCAGCTTGGTGGCGGCGAGCGGGGGTACCGGGGAGCTGTTTTTT
>TRBD1|.|TRBJ1-2|TRBV27
CASSLGGGTELRGYTF
TGTGCCAGCAGTTTAGGGGGTGGGACAGAATTGAGAGGCTACACCTTC
>TRBD1|once|TRBJ2-7|TRBV9
CASSPTGGIEQYF
TGTGCCAGCAGCCCCACAGGGGGCATCGAGCAGTACTTC
>.|few|TRBJ2-5|TRBV12-2
CASRSDRARKYQETQYF
TGTGCAAGTCGCTCCGACAGGGCCCGAAAGTACCAAGAGACCCAGTACTTC
>TRBD2|.|TRBJ2-2|TRBV27
CASRWAGGTTGELFF
TGTGCCAGCAGATGGGCCGGGGGGACCACCGGGGAGCTGTTTTTT
>.|.|TRBJ2-7|TRBV9
CASSLNQGSEQYF
TGTGCCAGCAGCCTCAACCAGGGGTCCGAGCAGTACTTC
>.|.|TRBJ2-3|TRBV18
CATSPGVSGTDTQYF
TGTGCCACATCACCCGGGGTTTCTGGCACAGATACGCAGTATTTT
>.|.|TRBJ2-3|TRBV2
CASSERLAYTDTQYF
TGTGCCAGCAGTGAAAGGCTAGCCTACACAGATACGCAGTATTTT
>.|.|TRBJ1-1|TRBV9
CASSVVGGQDTEAFF
TGTGCCAGCAGCGTAGTGGGGGGGCAGGACACTGAAGCTTTCTTT
>.|.|TRBJ2-7|TRBV7-8
CASSESVGRDFTYEQYF
TGTGCCAGCAGCGAGAGCGTCGGCCGGGACTTCACCTACGAGCAGTACTTC
>.|.|TRBJ1-6|TRBV10-2
CASIEGGRPNSPLHF
TGCGCCAGCATCGAAGGGGGACGCCCTAATTCACCCCTCCACTTT
>.|once|TRBJ2-1|TRBV10-1
CASRDGTNEQFF
TGCGCCAGCAGGGACGGGACTAATGAGCAGTTCTTC
>TRBD1|.|TRBJ2-3|TRBV25-1
CASSRTGAGDTQYF
TGTGCCAGCAGTAGGACAGGGGCAGGGGATACGCAGTATTTT
>.|few|TRBJ1-1|TRBV5-6
CASSPTRRNTEAFF
TGTGCCAGCAGCCCCACGCGAAGGAACACTGAAGCTTTCTTT